This TCR beta chain is from a study of neoadjuvant nivolumab and ipilimumab in lung cancer (dated by TCRdb to between 2020 and 2021). Regarding the complete study: Intravenous nivolumab was dosed at 3 mg/kg on days 1, 15 and 29, and in the combination arm ipilimumab 1 mg/kg was added on day 1 only. Matched pretherapy and resected tumor pairs were analyzed from seven patients, of whom four had been treated with nivolumab and three with nivolumab plus ipilimumab. In the trial, almost 45 patients with operable NSCLC were treated, of whom some 23 were randomized to nivolumab monotherapy and roughly 20 to nivolumab plus ipilimumab. TCR repertoires were compared between pretherapy (baseline) peripheral blood and tumors resected at surgery after neoadjuvant immune checkpoint blockade. For each study arm, the primary endpoint of the trial was the rate of major pathologic response (MPR) in the intention-to-treat population. Here is what the overall study found, with its caveats: Greater TCR richness and clonality were observed in resected tumors than in tumor-adjacent uninvolved lung, and increases were observed in more dual-therapy-treated tumors. Pretherapy blood TCR richness correlated positively with richness in tumors resected after neoadjuvant therapy (Spearman R ≈ 0.8). No significant correlation was found between TCR clonality and pathologic tumor regression, and only a single major-pathologic-response sample was available for the analysis of TCR clonality versus pathologic tumor regression. A small number of samples was subjected to TCR sequencing. From pretherapy to surgery, increases in tumor T-cell richness and clonality were observed in three of three dual-therapy tumors but in only two of four nivolumab-treated tumors.

The cysteine opens and the phenylalanine closes a CDR3 of 18 amino acids. Of all the DNA, just the CDR3 is kept, 54 bases in frame from base 1. Library preparation used the immunoSEQ multiplex PCR assay. In the original analysis: Repertoires were summarized in terms of richness and clonality, and significantly expanded and contracted clones between pre- and post-therapy samples were identified. What TCRdb holds here is the immuneACCESS table cut down to in-frame rearrangements. Part of the clones is not present; checked against another copy, under half of the missing clones reflect an unresolved V gene, and the others are unexplained. V and J calls and clone size are those listed in that table; D and trimming were worked out from the DNA. A total of approximately 23,000 clones appear in this sample, approximately 81% of them only once. The biggest ten clones account for roughly 23% of the sample.

What the time point label conveys for this sample: pretherapy, before neoadjuvant immune checkpoint inhibitors. The samples were taken from NEOSTAR, a phase 2 randomized trial in operable NSCLC that tested neoadjuvant nivolumab or nivolumab plus ipilimumab, followed by surgery. This clone was seen once. Its antigen remains undetermined. Per-base qualities were not stored, and no clone one base away is much larger. This sequence was found in an adult with non-small cell lung cancer. The chain was built from TRBV12-2 and TRBJ2-3; the D call in the table, TRBD2, was not verified against the DNA. TRBV12-2 is given as a pseudogene. The sample here was peripheral blood, taken before neoadjuvant nivolumab, alone or with ipilimumab. The CDR3 has the sequence CASRSTPGSGRVTDTQYF. In nucleotides, the sequence is TGTGCAAGTCGCTCCACCCCTGGTAGCGGGAGGGTCACAGATACGCAGTATTTT.